The 12 T cell receptor beta chains below come from one sample, sequenced in a study of T cells in Graves' hyperthyroidism and ophthalmopathy. The source material, RNA transcripts, was used to amplify TCR beta CDR3 regions. Initially, a first-round RT-PCR of the TCR CDR3 employed the HTBI primer set. TCRdb re-called the multiplex PCR reads with MiXCR, one entry per CDR3 protein. The repertoire holds fewer than 350,000 distinct CDR3 sequences, with 15% to 20% as singletons. The sequencing sample was made of blood. Receptors were obtained from a woman between 40 and 50 years old with Graves' ophthalmopathy.

Many counts were recorded for this clonotype. V is TRBV29-1 and J is TRBJ1-2; TRBD1 might be the D (6 bases). The CDR3 runs 13 residues. V gave up 3 bases and J gave up 1 base, with 9 bases separating them. Germline CDR1 is SQVTM and CDR2 is ANQGSEA. CDR3 amino acids: CSVEAGVNYGYTF. CDR3 coding DNA: TGCAGCGTTGAGGCAGGGGTTAACTATGGCTACACCTTC. Full variable domain (missing parts from reference TRBV29-1 and TRBJ1-2): SAVISQKPSRDICQRGTSLTIQCQVDSQVTMMFWYRQQPGQSLTLIATANQGSEATYESGFVIDKFPISRPNLTFSTLTVSNMSPEDSSIYLCSVEAGVNYGYTFGSGTRLTVV.

This clonotype was detected ten times or more. The genes are TRBV19 and TRBJ2-7; 8 positions agree with TRBD1. The CDR3 runs 13 residues. Germline V gene data show CDR1 as LNHDA and CDR2 as SQIVND (reference sequence). Trimming cost V 4 bases and J 3 bases; bases outside gene matches: 2. CDR3: CASSTTGGYEQYF. The CDR3 nucleotides read TGTGCCAGTAGTACCACAGGGGGCTACGAGCAGTACTTC.

In this sample, this clonotype turned up many times. J is TRBJ2-7 and V is TRBV19, with D possibly being TRBD1 (6 bases). Germline V lookup: CDR1 LNHDA, CDR2 SQIVND (reference sequence). The CDR3 sequence is 16 residues long. Trimming pared 3 bases from V and 1 base from J, leaving 16 bases between. CDR3 DNA sequence: TGTGCCAGTAGTATTTCAGGGGCTTCAGTATCCTACGAGCAGTACTTC. It encodes CASSISGASVSYEQYF.

The V gene is TRBV12-3 or TRBV12-4, the J gene TRBJ1-2; the D gene is possibly TRBD1 (6 bases). This CDR3 spans 13 amino acids. Trimming took 4 bases from V and 6 from J, leaving 12 bases between them. CDR3 sequence: CASSYDRSDGYTF. CDR3 in DNA: TGTGCCAGCAGTTATGACAGGTCAGATGGCTACACCTTC.

There are many counts of this clonotype. The genes are TRBV2 and TRBJ2-7; 8 bases are shared with TRBD2. The CDR3 sequence is 18 residues long. CDR1 is SNHLY and CDR2 is FYNNEI in the germline V gene. The V segment lost 0 bases and the J segment 1 base; nucleotides outside the gene matches: 11. The CDR3 protein is CASSEALPGGSGSYEQYF. Written as DNA, the CDR3 is TGTGCCAGCAGTGAAGCGCTTCCGGGAGGGAGTGGGTCCTACGAGCAGTACTTC.

This clonotype came up many times. V is TRBV2 and J is TRBJ2-7; no firm D call. The CDR3 is 12 amino acids. Germline V lookup: CDR1 SNHLY, CDR2 FYNNEI. Between the trimmed V and J ends, which lost 6 bases and 3 bases, there was a span of 9 bases. CDR3: CASSVDHYEQYF. As DNA, the CDR3 is TGTGCCAGCAGCGTTGACCACTACGAGCAGTACTTC.

In its sample, this clonotype was seen many times. This chain joins TRBV3-1 and TRBJ1-2, with 7 bases matching TRBD1. The V gene's germline CDR1 is LGHDT and CDR2 YNNKEL (reference sequence). The CDR3 sequence is 14 residues long. V lost 5 bases to trimming and J lost 4 bases; unmatched junction nucleotides: 7. CDR3 region: CASSRTGEGYGYTF. CDR3 bases: TGTGCCAGCAGCAGGACAGGAGAGGGCTATGGCTACACCTTC. Together with reference TRBV3-1 and TRBJ1-2, the CDR3 gives the full variable domain: DTAVSQTPKYLVTQMGNDKSIKCEQNLGHDTMYWYKQDSKKFLKIMFSYNNKELIINETVPNRFSPKSPDKAHLNLHINSLELGDSAVYFCASSRTGEGYGYTFGSGTRLTVV.

This clonotype was detected a few times. V is TRBV6-1 and J is TRBJ2-7; 8 bases fit TRBD2. The V and J ends lost 1 base and 2 bases, in that order; junction bases with no gene match: 4. CDR3 length equals 15 residues. The germline CDR1 and CDR2 sequences are MNHNS and SASEGT. CDR3 nucleotide sequence: TGTGCCAGCAGTGAAGGTAGCGGGACTACCTACGAGCAGTACTTC. This sequence encodes CASSEGSGTTYEQYF.

At least ten counts were recorded for this clonotype. The chain links TRBV20-1 to TRBJ2-5; D gene uncertain. The CDR3 has 10 amino acids. V dropped 3 bases and J dropped 7 bases, with 6 bases sitting between them. CDR1 is DFQATT and CDR2 is SNEGSKA in the germline V gene (reference sequence). The CDR3: CSASSGTQYF. The DNA of the CDR3 is TGCAGTGCTAGCAGTGGGACCCAGTACTTC.

The V gene is TRBV15, the J gene TRBJ2-5; D may match TRBD1 or TRBD2 (5 bases each). The CDR3 covers 15 residues. The ends were cut back, 0 bases at V and 4 bases at J, with 12 bases in the middle. Germline V gene sequence: CDR1 LNHNV, CDR2 YYDKDF (reference sequence). The CDR3 sequence: CATSRERGWRETQYF. The CDR3 bases are TGTGCCACCAGCAGAGAGAGGGGTTGGCGAGAGACCCAGTACTTC.

The chain links TRBV7-6 to TRBJ2-7; TRBD1 matches at 8 bases. Trimming removed 5 bases from V and 1 base from J; junction bases left unmatched: 10. Germline-derived CDR1 and CDR2 are SGHVS and FNYEAQ. This CDR3 has 16 amino acids. In DNA, the CDR3 is TGTGCCAGCAGCGAACGACCGGGACAGGTTTCCTACGAGCAGTACTTC. Residues: CASSERPGQVSYEQYF.

This clonotype came up many times. This sequence joins TRBV5-1 and TRBJ2-7; no reliable D call. The V gene's germline CDR1 is SGHRS and CDR2 YFSETQ. The CDR3 runs 14 residues. Trimming left V 0 bases short and J 4 bases short, with 11 bases between. The DNA for the CDR3 is TGCGCCAGCAGCTTGGATGGCTCACCATACGAGCAGTACTTC. Amino acids: CASSLDGSPYEQYF.